The 18 T cell receptor beta chains below were found in one sample sequenced in a study of OX40 agonist ivuxolimab in advanced cancers. The library relied on the immunoSEQ multiplex PCR assay. As stored in TCRdb, this immuneACCESS dataset retains in-frame rearrangements with V and J assigned. A fraction of the clones does not appear; measured against another copy, unresolved V genes explain less than half of the discrepancy, and the remainder lacks a known reason. For this sample there are under 140,000 clones; around 90% appear just once. The ten largest clones add up to around 0.27% of the sample. The sample here was CD4+ or CD8+ T cells sorted from blood, taken in a trial of the OX40 agonist ivuxolimab. Receptor source: an adult with an advanced solid tumor such as melanoma, head and neck, liver or kidney cancer.

V is TRBV5-1 and J is TRBJ2-5; D gene ambiguous. The CDR3 totals 14 residues. The germline V gene has CDR1 SGHRS and CDR2 YFSETQ. V was cut by 4 bases and J by 2 bases, with 12 bases left in between. Here the CDR3 DNA reads TGCGCCAGCAGCGAAAGGCCACCACAAGAGACCCAGTACTTC. Residues: CASSERPPQETQYF.

The chain combines TRBV6-1 with TRBJ1-4; TRBD1 is a possible D gene (6 bases). Trimming pared 6 bases from V and 8 bases from J, leaving 16 bases between. Germline V gives CDR1 MNHNS, CDR2 SASEGT. The CDR3 loop spans 14 amino acids. The CDR3 DNA reads as TGTGCCAGCAGGAAACAGGGTTTATGGGAAAAACTGTTTTTT. Encoded protein: CASRKQGLWEKLFF.

The chain carries TRBV6-5 and TRBJ2-6, with D uncertain. CDR1 and CDR2 from the germline V gene are MNHEY and SVGAGI. The CDR3 consists of 16 residues. The V and J ends lost 0 bases and 1 base respectively, with 7 bases between them. The CDR3 loop is CASSYSRASGANVLTF. CDR3 nucleotides: TGTGCCAGCAGTTACTCTCGTGCTTCTGGGGCCAACGTCCTGACTTTC.

The chain couples TRBV6-5 to TRBJ1-6; D is possibly TRBD1 (5 bases). Germline lookup yields CDR1 MNHEY and CDR2 SVGAGI. The ends were cut back, 6 bases at V and 7 bases at J, with 13 bases in the middle. The CDR3 runs 14 residues. This CDR3 is CASRAGTSNSPLHF. The CDR3 DNA reads TGTGCCAGCAGAGCCGGGACGTCCAATTCACCCCTCCACTTT.

This clone showed up just a few times. V usage is TRBV7-8 and J usage is TRBJ2-4, with TRBD2 as a possible D gene (5 bases). V lost 3 bases and J 5 bases, leaving 11 bases between the germline ends. The CDR3 runs to 14 residues. The germline gives CDR1 SGHVS, CDR2 FQNEAQ. CDR3 coding DNA: TGTGCCAGCAGCTTTGAGGGCACCCAAAACATTCAGTACTTC. Translated: CASSFEGTQNIQYF. The complete variable domain, with remaining parts taken from reference TRBV7-8 and TRBJ2-4, reads GAGVSQSPRYKVAKRGQDVALRCDPISGHVSLFWYQQALGQGPEFLTYFQNEAQLDKSGLPSDRFFAERPEGSVSTLKIQRTQQEDSAVYLCASSFEGTQNIQYFGAGTRLSVL.

With regard to this clone: This specimen includes other DNA sequences encoding the same CDR3. This sequence joins TRBV5-1 and TRBJ2-7, with 10 positions matching TRBD2. With V trimmed by 4 bases and J by 3 bases, 4 bases remained unmatched. CDR1 and CDR2 from the germline V gene are SGHRS and YFSETQ. The CDR3 runs 14 residues. The CDR3 bases are TGCGCCAGCAGCCTAAGGACTAGCGGCTACGAGCAGTACTTC. Its protein is CASSLRTSGYEQYF.

V is TRBV28 and J is TRBJ1-2, with D unresolved. Germline CDR1 MDHEN, CDR2 SYDVKM. The CDR3 covers 15 residues. Trimming cost V 6 bases and J 2 bases, with 16 bases left between them. The CDR3 DNA is TGTGCCAGCAGGACTGTGGTAGGGTGGAACTATGGCTACACCTTC. Protein: CASRTVVGWNYGYTF.

This clone was seen at least ten times. V is TRBV5-6 and J is TRBJ1-5, with D maybe TRBD1 (5 bases). From germline, CDR1 is SGHDT and CDR2 YYEEEE. The CDR3 is 14 residues long. With 4 bases removed from V and 3 bases from J, the gap between germline ends came to 11 bases. CDR3 sequence (DNA): TGTGCCAGCAGCCCGGGGCGTTACAATCAGCCCCAGCATTTT. Amino acid sequence: CASSPGRYNQPQHF.

V gene TRBV10-3 combines with J gene TRBJ2-2; tentatively, D is TRBD2 (5 bases). Germline CDR1 is ENHRY and CDR2 is SYGVKD. The CDR3 is made up of 14 amino acids. V was cut by 6 bases and J by 2 bases, with 10 bases left in between. The DNA for the CDR3 is TGTGCCATCAGGGACGGGAAAAACACCGGGGAGCTGTTTTTT. This gives the protein CAIRDGKNTGELFF.

This rearrangement joins TRBV28 to TRBJ2-7; D perhaps matches TRBD1 (6 bases). Germline V gene sequence: CDR1 MDHEN, CDR2 SYDVKM. V was trimmed by 6 bases and J by 5 bases, leaving 17 bases between them. The CDR3 runs 14 residues. CDR3: CASRVGRRGNEQYF. In DNA, the CDR3 is TGTGCCAGCAGAGTAGGGCGCAGGGGAAACGAGCAGTACTTC.

This clone has only one observation. J is TRBJ1-3 and V is TRBV5-1; the D is unclear. The CDR3 has 16 residues. Between the trimmed V and J ends, which lost 1 base and 0 bases, there was a span of 11 bases. Germline V gene data show CDR1 as SGHRS and CDR2 as YFSETQ. The CDR3 nucleotides read TGCGCCAGCAGCTTGATCCTTGGGAACTCTGGAAACACCATATATTTT. It yields the protein CASSLILGNSGNTIYF.

This clone was seen just once. This chain joins TRBV7-2 and TRBJ2-5; possible D gene TRBD2, 6 bases. There are 14 residues in the CDR3. Trimming pared 2 bases from V and 5 bases from J, leaving 12 bases between. Germline CDR1 is SGHTA and CDR2 is FQGNSA. The DNA for the CDR3 is TGTGCCAGCAGCTTACAGACTAGAGGGGAGACCCAGTACTTC. As protein: CASSLQTRGETQYF.

The chain joins TRBV6-6 to TRBJ1-6; TRBD1 might be the D (5 bases). This CDR3 has 10 amino acids. CDR1 and CDR2 from the germline V gene are MNHNY and SVGAGI (reference sequence). V lost 8 bases, J lost 13 bases, and 9 bases lay in between. The CDR3 reads CASGRDPLHF. The CDR3 region has the DNA TGTGCCAGCGGGCGGGACCCCCTCCACTTT.

The chain employs TRBV7-2 and TRBJ1-6; no clear D. Trimming pared 4 bases from V and 5 bases from J, leaving 6 bases between. The CDR3 loop spans 13 amino acids. Germline V gene lookup returns CDR1 SGHTA and CDR2 FQGNSA. CDR3 in DNA: TGTGCCAGCAGCTCAACGAATAATTCACCCCTCCACTTT. Translation: CASSSTNNSPLHF.

The chain couples TRBV18 to TRBJ1-1; no definite D call. CDR3 length: 13 residues. V lost 4 bases and J lost 1, with 7 bases in between. The V gene's germline CDR1 is KGHSH and CDR2 LQKENI. Here the CDR3 DNA reads TGTGCCAGCTCACAACAGCAGAACACTGAAGCTTTCTTT. Translating it yields CASSQQQNTEAFF.

V gene TRBV19 combines with J gene TRBJ1-2; TRBD1 matches 7 bases. The V segment lost 7 bases and the J segment 4 bases; nucleotides outside the gene matches: 12. The CDR3 is made up of 15 amino acids. Germline assignment: CDR1 LNHDA and CDR2 SQIVND (reference sequence). Here the CDR3 reads CASKGAKGISYGYTF. The CDR3 DNA follows: TGTGCCAGTAAGGGGGCCAAGGGGATAAGCTATGGCTACACCTTC.

This chain links TRBV7-2 with TRBJ1-3; D gene ambiguous. This CDR3 comprises 15 residues. With 5 bases removed from V and 0 bases from J, the gap between germline ends came to 11 bases. CDR1 and CDR2 from the germline V gene are SGHTA and FQGNSA. The CDR3 region has the DNA TGTGCCAGCAGCCCTCACAGAGACTCTGGAAACACCATATATTTT. Residues: CASSPHRDSGNTIYF. Filled out from reference TRBV7-2 and TRBJ1-3, the complete variable domain reads GAGVSQSPSNKVTEKGKDVELRCDPISGHTALYWYRQSLGQGLEFLIYFQGNSAPDKSGLPSDRFSAERTGGSVSTLTIQRTQQEDSAVYLCASSPHRDSGNTIYFGEGSWLTVV.

The chain links TRBV5-1 to TRBJ1-2, with 9 bases identical to TRBD1. This CDR3 is built from 15 residues. The germline CDR1 and CDR2 sequences are SGHRS and YFSETQ. V lost 3 bases to trimming and J lost 5 bases; unmatched junction nucleotides: 8. In DNA, the CDR3 is TGCGCCAGCAGCTCCACGACAGGGGGGTTGTATGGCTACACCTTC. Its translation: CASSSTTGGLYGYTF.